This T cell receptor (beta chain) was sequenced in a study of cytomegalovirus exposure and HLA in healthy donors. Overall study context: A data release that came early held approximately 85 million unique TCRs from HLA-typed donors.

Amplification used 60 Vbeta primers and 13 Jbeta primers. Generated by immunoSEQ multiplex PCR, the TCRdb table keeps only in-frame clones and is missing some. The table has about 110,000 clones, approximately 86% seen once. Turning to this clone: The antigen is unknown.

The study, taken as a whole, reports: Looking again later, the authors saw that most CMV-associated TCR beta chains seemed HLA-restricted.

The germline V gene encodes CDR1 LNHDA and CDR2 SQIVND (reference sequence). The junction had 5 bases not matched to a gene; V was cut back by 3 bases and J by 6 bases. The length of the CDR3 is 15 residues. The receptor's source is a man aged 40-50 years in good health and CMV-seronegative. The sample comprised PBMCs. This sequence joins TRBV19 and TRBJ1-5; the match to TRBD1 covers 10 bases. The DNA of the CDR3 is TGTGCCAGTAGTATTCTGGGACAGGGGACTCAGCCCCAGCATTTT. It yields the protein CASSILGQGTQPQHF.